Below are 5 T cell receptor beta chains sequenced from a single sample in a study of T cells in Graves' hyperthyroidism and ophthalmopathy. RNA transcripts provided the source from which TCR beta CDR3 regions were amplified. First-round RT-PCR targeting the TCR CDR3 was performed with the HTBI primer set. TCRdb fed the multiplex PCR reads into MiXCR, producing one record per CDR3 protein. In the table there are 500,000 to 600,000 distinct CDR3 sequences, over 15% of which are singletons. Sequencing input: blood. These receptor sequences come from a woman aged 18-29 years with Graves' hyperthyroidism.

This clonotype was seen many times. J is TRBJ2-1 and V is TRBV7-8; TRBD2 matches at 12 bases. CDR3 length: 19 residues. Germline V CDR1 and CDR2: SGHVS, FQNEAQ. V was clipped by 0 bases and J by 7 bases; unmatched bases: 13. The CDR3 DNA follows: TGTGCCAGCAGCTTAGCGCATTTCGCTAGCGGGAGGGCGGGGAATGAGCAGTTCTTC. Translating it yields CASSLAHFASGRAGNEQFF. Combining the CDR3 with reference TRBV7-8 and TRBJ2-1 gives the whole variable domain GAGVSQSPRYKVAKRGQDVALRCDPISGHVSLFWYQQALGQGPEFLTYFQNEAQLDKSGLPSDRFFAERPEGSVSTLKIQRTQQEDSAVYLCASSLAHFASGRAGNEQFFGPGTRLTVL.

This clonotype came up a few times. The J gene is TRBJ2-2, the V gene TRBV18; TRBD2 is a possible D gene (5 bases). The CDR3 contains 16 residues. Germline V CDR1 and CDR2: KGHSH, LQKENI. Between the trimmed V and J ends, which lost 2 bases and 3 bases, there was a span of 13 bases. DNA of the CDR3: TGTGCCAGCTCACCATCCTCCCTCGGGGACACCGGGGAGCTGTTTTTT. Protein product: CASSPSSLGDTGELFF.

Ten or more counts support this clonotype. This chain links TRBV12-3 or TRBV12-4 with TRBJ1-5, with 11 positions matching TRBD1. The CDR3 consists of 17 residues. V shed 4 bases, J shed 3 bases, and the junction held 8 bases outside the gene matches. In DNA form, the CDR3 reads TGTGCCAGCAGTTGGGGCCGGGACAGGGGGTCCAATCAGCCCCAGCATTTT. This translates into CASSWGRDRGSNQPQHF.

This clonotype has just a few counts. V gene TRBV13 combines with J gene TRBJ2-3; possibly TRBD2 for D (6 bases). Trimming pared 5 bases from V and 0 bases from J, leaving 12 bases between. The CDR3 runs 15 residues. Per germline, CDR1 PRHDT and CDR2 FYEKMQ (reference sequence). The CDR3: CASSQTGLSTDTQYF. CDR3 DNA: TGTGCCAGCAGCCAGACGGGACTCAGCACAGATACGCAGTATTTT.

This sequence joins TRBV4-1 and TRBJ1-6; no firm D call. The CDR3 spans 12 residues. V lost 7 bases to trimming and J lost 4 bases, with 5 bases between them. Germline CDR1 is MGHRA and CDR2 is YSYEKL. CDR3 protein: CASTSYNSPLHF. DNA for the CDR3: TGCGCCAGCACCTCTTATAATTCACCCCTCCACTTT.